This T cell receptor beta chain was captured by sequencing in a study of T cells in Graves' hyperthyroidism and ophthalmopathy. General study findings and limits: The model anticipated ophthalmopathy a median about six months pre-onset. Most thyroid clonotypes expanded above 0.001 were also detected in blood. A model of 13 V-J features distinguished ophthalmopathy from stable hyperthyroidism.

The CDR3 spans 15 residues. CDR1 SNHLY and CDR2 FYNNEI come from the germline V gene. Trimming removed 8 bases from V and 1 base from J, with 15 bases in between. Researchers took RNA transcripts and amplified the TCR beta CDR3 regions from them. The TCR CDR3 was amplified in a first-round RT-PCR using the HTBI primer set. MiXCR, run by TCRdb on the multiplex PCR reads, gives a single entry per CDR3 protein. The sample holds under 450,000 distinct CDR3 sequences, about 17% seen once. As for this clonotype: As yet, its antigen is unknown. This may stem from a read error, because a much larger clone lies one nucleotide away.

Sequenced input: blood. The V gene is TRBV2, the J gene TRBJ1-5; D unclear. This sequence originates from a woman in her twenties or thirties with Graves' hyperthyroidism that later progressed to Graves' ophthalmopathy. In DNA, the CDR3 is TGTGCCAGCCTACGCGGCAGGCGAAGCAATCAGCCCCAGCATTTT. Its translation is CASLRGRRSNQPQHF.